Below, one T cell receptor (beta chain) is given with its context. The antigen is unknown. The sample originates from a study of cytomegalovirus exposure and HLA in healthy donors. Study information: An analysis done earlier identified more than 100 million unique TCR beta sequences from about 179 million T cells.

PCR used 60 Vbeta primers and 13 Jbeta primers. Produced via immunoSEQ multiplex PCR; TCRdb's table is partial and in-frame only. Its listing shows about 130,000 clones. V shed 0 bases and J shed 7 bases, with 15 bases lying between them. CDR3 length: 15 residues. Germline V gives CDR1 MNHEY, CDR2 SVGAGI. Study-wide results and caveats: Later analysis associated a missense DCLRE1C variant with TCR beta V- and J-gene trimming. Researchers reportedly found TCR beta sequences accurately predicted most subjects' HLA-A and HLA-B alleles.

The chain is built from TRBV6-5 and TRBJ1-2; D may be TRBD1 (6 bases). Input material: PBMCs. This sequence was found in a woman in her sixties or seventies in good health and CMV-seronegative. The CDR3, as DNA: TGTGCCAGCAGTTACTCGAGGGGGGGGAGTAGTGGCTACACCTTC. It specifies CASSYSRGGSSGYTF.